This TCR beta chain derives from a study of blood T cells in healthy people across ages. It was with a sample-barcoded 5' primer and a J-beta primer mix that a second PCR of about 6 to 12 cycles was run. MiXCR was run by TCRdb on the 5' RACE reads, yielding one entry per CDR3 protein. Seen here are 550,000 to 600,000 distinct CDR3 sequences, roughly 28% observed once, and the top ten hold roughly 18%. As for this clonotype: It is unclear where the CDR3 begins or ends on the DNA, so no DNA is shown, and the CDR3 is as TCRdb lists it.

Counting both end residues, the CDR3 totals 12 amino acids. Germline CDR1 reads SGDLS; CDR2 reads YYNGEE. The chain couples TRBV9 to TRBJ1-1; the table gives TRBD1 as D, unverified against the DNA. The sequencing input was blood. The TCR comes from an older woman in good health. CDR3 loop: CASNVGQGATFF.